This T cell receptor (beta chain) is from a study of shared clonotypes between healthy human individuals. The CDR3 has 12 amino acids. Trimming cost V 7 bases and J 3 bases; bases outside gene matches: 1. Germline values: CDR1 SNHLY, CDR2 FYNNEI. The method was immunoSEQ multiplex PCR; TCRdb's version includes in-frame clones alone and lacks a portion of them. The table has 2 million or so clones, about 95% seen once. Naive CD8 cells lacked CD45RO and underwent positive selection for CCR7, leaving out terminally differentiated effector memory CD45RA+ cells. The sample was naive CD8+ T cells sorted from blood. The V and J genes are TRBV2 and TRBJ2-5; TRBD2 aligns across 8 bases. The TCR was taken from a man aged 18 to 30 in good health. For the CDR3, the DNA is TGTGCCAGCAACGGGAGGGAAGAGACCCAGTACTTC. Amino acids: CASNGREETQYF. Looking up the rest from reference TRBV2 and TRBJ2-5 gives the full variable domain: EPEVTQTPSHQVTQMGQEVILRCVPISNHLYFYWYRQILGQKVEFLVSFYNNEISEKSEIFDDQFSVERPDGSNFTLKIRSTKLEDSAMYFCASNGREETQYFGPGTRLLVL.